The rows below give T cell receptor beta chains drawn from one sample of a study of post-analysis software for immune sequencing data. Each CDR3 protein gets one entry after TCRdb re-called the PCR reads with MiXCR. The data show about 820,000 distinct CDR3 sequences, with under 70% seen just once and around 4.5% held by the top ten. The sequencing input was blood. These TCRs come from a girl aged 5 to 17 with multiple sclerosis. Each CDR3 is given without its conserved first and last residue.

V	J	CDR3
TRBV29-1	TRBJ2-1	SGSRGLSYNEQF
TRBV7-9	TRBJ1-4	ASSQDGPNEKLF
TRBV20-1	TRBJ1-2	SALTGSNYGYT
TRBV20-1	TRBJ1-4	SATSPTGLNEKLF
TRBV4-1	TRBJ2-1	ASSHSGSYNEQF
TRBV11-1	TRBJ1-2	ASSPPEGVWNGYT
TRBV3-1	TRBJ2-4	ASSQAVTVREQY
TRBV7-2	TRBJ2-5	ASSSHHQETQY
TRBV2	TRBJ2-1	ASSEVGTSEQF
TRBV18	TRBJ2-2	ASSPRGAPNTGELF
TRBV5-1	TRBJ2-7	ASSLELGRGPYEQY
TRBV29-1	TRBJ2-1	SVGGGTSGYNEQF
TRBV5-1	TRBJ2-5	ARFSGGAKPSTWTQY
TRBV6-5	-	ASSYSGVGETQY
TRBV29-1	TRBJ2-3	SGTTTDTQY
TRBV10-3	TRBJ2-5	ATRDSGRETQY
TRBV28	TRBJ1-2	ASSLLGGGAESNGYT
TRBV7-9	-	ASSLARGTHVPYEQY
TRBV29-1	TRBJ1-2	SVRGTGEGNYGYT
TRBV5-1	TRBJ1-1	ASSVIGDLEAF
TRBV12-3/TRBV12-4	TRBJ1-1	ASSLSHLVAF
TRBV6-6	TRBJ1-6	ASSSSTNRVRSPLH
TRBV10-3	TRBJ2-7	AISEARQTYEQY
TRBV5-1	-	ASRGLAGAWRGYEQY
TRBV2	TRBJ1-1	ASGGQGSMNTEAF
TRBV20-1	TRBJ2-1	SAADFGTDYEQF
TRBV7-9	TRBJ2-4	ASSLRQDTAKNIQY
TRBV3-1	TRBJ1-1	ASSRATGAGVNTEAF
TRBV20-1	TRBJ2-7	SARGWGRGLEQY
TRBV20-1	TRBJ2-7	SAREDHEQY
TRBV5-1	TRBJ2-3	ASIGGGGGTDTQY
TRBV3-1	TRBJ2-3	ASSQAAEARHHTQY
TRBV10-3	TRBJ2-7	AISGPTGADEQY
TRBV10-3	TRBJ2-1	AISDLGHISYNEQF
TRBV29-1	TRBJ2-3	SVPRTGPATDTQY
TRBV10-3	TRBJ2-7	AIRSISGNSYEQY
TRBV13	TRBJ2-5	ASSETLQWQETQY
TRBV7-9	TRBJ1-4	ASSPDWTLQRATNEKLF
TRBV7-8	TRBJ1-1	ASSSRTGGTEAF
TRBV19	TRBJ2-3	ASSIPSGGAQDTQY
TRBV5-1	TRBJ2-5	ASSLLSSGEETQY
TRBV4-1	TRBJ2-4	ASSPTQGARAKNIQY
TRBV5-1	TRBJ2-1	ASSLALQRGGLNEQF
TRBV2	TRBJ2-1	ASSQQGLYEQF
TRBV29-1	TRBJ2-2	SVVAPTSTGELF
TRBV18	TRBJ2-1	ASSPGTGTNEQF
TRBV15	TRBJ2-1	ATSGGTSGKFYNEQF
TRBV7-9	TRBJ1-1	ASSFGQWNTEAF
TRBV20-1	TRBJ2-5	SARKFGLPETQY